This entry is about one TCR beta chain. This entry comes from a study of blood T cell repertoires in COVID-19. Study as a whole: Acute and convalescent COVID-19 specimens originated in the United States, Italy and Spain. Nucleic acid was either cDNA or gDNA, and it came from T cells, B-cell-depleted T cells, or PBMCs.

Original processing notes: Using reference gene primer amplification, nucleated cell counts were estimated. Sequenced by immunoSEQ multiplex PCR; TCRdb stores in-frame clones only, minus some. That table is the source of V, J and clone size, and D and trimming were worked out from the DNA. The sample holds 180,000 or so clones, roughly 86% seen once. V was clipped by 6 bases and J by 8 bases, with 13 bases between them. The CDR3 runs 13 residues. Germline CDR1 MNHEY, CDR2 SVGAGI. This chain uses TRBV6-5 with TRBJ1-4; the D gene is possibly TRBD1 (6 bases). The sequenced material came from peripheral blood. The clonotype originates from a man aged 65 to 79 with acute or convalescent COVID-19. CDR3 loop: CASSGGLEEKLFF. Here the CDR3 DNA reads TGTGCCAGCAGCGGGGGGCTGGAGGAAAAACTGTTTTTT.